These T cell receptor beta chains were read from a single sample in a study of CXCR3-negative and CXCR3-positive naive CD8 T cells. Using the 5' RACE reads, TCRdb records one entry per CDR3 protein without DNA. The sample has about 56,000 distinct CDR3 sequences. Sequences were obtained from memory CD8+ T cells from blood. These receptor sequences come from a human donor in good health. Some clones in this sample may be carry-over from other donors' samples. The CDR3 runs from the conserved cysteine through the conserved F or W.

J,V,CDR3
TRBJ2-1,TRBV19,CASTPNSGNEQFF
TRBJ1-2,TRBV5-5,CASSLAMGALFDGYTF
TRBJ1-2,TRBV6-6,CASRWTGANYGYTF
TRBJ2-3,TRBV7-6,CASSPRGRTTQYF
TRBJ2-1,TRBV7-9,CASSFSEVSGEQFF
TRBJ2-1,TRBV5-1,CASSVGGSYNEQFF
TRBJ2-7,TRBV19,CASSMGDSSYEQYF
TRBJ2-7,TRBV7-2,CASTDPGYEQYF
TRBJ1-2,TRBV7-9,CASSTGQGVSGYTF
TRBJ1-2,TRBV7-9,CASSPSRGQGENYGYTF
TRBJ2-7,TRBV12-3/TRBV12-4,CASSIQNYEQYF
TRBJ2-7,TRBV7-9,CASSLVGTGDEQYF
TRBJ2-5,TRBV7-9,CASTPGPQETQYF
TRBJ2-7,TRBV28,CASNPTDNYEQYF
TRBJ2-7,TRBV25-1,CASSDFSAGYSYEQYF